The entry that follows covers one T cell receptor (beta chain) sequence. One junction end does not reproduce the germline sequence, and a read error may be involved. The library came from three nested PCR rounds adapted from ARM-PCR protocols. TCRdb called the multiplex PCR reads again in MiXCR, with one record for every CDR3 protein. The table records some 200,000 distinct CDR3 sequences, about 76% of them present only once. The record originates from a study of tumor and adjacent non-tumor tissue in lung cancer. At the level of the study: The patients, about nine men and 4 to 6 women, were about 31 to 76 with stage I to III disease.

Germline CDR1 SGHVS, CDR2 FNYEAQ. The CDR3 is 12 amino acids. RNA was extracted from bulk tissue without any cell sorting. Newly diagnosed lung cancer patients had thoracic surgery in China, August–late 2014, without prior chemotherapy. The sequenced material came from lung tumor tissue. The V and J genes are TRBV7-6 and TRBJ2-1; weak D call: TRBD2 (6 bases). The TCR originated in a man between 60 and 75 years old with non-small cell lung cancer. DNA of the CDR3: TGTGTCAGCAGCTCCCGCGGGGATGAGCAGTTCTTC. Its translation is CVSSSRGDEQFF.